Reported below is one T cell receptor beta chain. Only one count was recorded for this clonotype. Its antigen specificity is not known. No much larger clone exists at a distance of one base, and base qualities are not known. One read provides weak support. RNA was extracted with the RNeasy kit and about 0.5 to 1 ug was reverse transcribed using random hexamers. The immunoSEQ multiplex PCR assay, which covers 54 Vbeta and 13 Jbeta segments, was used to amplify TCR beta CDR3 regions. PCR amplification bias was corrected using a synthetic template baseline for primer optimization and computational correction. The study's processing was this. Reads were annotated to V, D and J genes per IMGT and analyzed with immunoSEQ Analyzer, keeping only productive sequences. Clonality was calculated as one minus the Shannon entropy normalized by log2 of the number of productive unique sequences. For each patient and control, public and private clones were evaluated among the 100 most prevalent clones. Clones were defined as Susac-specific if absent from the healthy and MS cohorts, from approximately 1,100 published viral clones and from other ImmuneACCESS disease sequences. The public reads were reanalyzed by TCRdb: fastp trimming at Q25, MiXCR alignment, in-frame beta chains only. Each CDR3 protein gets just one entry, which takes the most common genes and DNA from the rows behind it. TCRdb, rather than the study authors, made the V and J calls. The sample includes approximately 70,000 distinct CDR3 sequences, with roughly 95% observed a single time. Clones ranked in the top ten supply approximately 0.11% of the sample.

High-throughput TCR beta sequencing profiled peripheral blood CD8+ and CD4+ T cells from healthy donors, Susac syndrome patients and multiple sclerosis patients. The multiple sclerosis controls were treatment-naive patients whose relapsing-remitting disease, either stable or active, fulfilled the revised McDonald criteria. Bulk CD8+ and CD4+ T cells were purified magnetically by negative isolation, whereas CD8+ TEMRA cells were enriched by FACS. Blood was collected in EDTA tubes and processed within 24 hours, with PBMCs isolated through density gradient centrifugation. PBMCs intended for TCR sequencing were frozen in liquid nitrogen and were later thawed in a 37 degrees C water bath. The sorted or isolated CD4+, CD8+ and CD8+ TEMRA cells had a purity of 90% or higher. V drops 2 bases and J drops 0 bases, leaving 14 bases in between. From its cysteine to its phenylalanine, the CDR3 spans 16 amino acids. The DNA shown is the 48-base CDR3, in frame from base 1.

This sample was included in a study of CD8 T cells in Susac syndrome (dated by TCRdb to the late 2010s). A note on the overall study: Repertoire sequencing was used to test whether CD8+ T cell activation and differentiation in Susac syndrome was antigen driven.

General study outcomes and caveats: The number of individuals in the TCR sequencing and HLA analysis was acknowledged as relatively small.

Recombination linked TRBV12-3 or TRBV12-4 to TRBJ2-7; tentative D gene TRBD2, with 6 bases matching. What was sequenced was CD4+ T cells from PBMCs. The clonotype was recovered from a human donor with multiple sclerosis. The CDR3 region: CASSLRGRDLSYEQYF. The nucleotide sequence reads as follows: TGTGCCAGCAGTTTAAGAGGGCGGGACCTCTCCTACGAGCAGTACTTC.